This T cell receptor (beta chain) came from a study of T-cell reconstitution after alpha-beta-depleted transplantation in children. This clonotype was counted between two and nine times. During its preparation, the TCRbeta library received unique molecular identifiers. One entry per CDR3 protein results from TCRdb running MiXCR on the PCR reads. This sample has over 200,000 distinct CDR3 sequences, with around 10% found just once. This CDR3 is 14 amino acids long. CDR1 and CDR2 (germline): DFQATT, SNEGSKA (reference sequence). V was shortened by 3 bases and J by 5 bases, with 11 bases between the two germline ends.

The gene calls are TRBV20-1 and TRBJ1-6, with D perhaps TRBD1 (5 bases). The specimen comprised PBMCs from the stem cell graft donor, sampled from the stem cell graft. The receptor was isolated from a human donor who donated a stem cell graft to a child with acute lymphoblastic leukemia. CDR3: CSASGQGHNSPLHF. CDR3 sequence (DNA): TGCAGTGCTAGCGGGCAGGGTCATAATTCACCCCTCCACTTT.